This T cell receptor beta chain was sequenced during a study of cytomegalovirus exposure and HLA in healthy donors. Trimming cost V 4 bases and J 4 bases; bases outside gene matches: 10. The CDR3 consists of 16 residues. This clone came up once. What it recognizes is unknown. Notes on the study in general: Researchers catalogued about 160 TCR beta chains as cytomegalovirus-associated.

Libraries were prepared by immunoSEQ multiplex PCR; TCRdb keeps only in-frame clonotypes and omits some of them. The data contain 150,000 or so clones, around four fifths of them singletons. The sequencing input was PBMCs. This clonotype was sampled from a man between 25 and 39 years old in good health and CMV-seropositive. The J gene is TRBJ2-3, the V gene TRBV5-3; 9 nucleotides agree with TRBD2. TRBV5-3 is classed as an ORF, of uncertain function. CDR3 nucleotides: TGTGCCAGAAGCAGGCTAGGGCGGGGGGGCTCAGATACGCAGTATTTT. This encodes CARSRLGRGGSDTQYF.